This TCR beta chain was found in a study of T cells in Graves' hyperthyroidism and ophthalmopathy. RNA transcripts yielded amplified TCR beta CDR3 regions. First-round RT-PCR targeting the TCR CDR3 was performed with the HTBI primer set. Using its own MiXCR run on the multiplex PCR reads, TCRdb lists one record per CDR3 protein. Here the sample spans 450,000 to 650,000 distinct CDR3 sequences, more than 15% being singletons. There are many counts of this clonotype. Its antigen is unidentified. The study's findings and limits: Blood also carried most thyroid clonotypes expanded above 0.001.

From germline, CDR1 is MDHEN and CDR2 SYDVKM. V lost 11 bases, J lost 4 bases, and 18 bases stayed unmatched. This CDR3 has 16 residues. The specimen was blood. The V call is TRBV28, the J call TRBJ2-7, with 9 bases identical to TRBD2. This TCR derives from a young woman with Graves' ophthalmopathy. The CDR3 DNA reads TGTGCCTGCCGGGGTAGCGGGAGCTCCGAGGGGTACGAGCAGTACTTC. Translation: CACRGSGSSEGYEQYF.